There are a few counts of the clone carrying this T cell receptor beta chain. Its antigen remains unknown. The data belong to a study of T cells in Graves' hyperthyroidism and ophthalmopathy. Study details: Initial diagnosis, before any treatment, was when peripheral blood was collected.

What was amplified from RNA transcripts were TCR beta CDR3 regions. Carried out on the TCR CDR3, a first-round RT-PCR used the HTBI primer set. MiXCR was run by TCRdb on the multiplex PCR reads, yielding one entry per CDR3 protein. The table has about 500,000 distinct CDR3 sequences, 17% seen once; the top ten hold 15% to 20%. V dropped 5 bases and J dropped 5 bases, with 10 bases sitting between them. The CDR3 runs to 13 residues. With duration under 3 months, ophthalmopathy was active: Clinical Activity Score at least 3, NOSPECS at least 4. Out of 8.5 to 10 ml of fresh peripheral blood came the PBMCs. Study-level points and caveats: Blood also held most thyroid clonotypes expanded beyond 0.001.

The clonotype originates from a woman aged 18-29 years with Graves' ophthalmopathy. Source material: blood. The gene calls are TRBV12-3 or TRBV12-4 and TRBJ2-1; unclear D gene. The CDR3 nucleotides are TGTGCCAGCAGTCCAGACTCTAACAATGAGCAGTTCTTC. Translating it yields CASSPDSNNEQFF.